The present TCR beta chain was sequenced within a study of persistence of HIV-infected CD4 T cells. Across the study: Suppressive ART had lasted a median of roughly eight years.

Anti-CD3/anti-CD28 beads served as a nonspecific positive control stimulus. Sorting of responding CD4+ T cells relied on upregulated CD40 ligand together with CD69. Before stimulation, PBMCs underwent CD8+ T cell depletion. A remark on this clone: Its cognate antigen is unknown.

Looked up from germline, CDR1 is MNHEY and CDR2 is SVGAGI. V was cut by 2 bases and J by 5 bases, with 2 bases left in between. This CDR3 spans 11 amino acids. The libraries were made with immunoSEQ version 4 in survey mode. Template was genomic DNA at 8 to 10 ng/uL, with up to 1 ug used per sample. The method was immunoSEQ multiplex PCR; TCRdb's version includes in-frame clones alone and lacks a portion of them. The sample contains 35,000 to 55,000 clones, roughly nine tenths of which appear only once. The chain has TRBV6-5 and TRBJ2-3; D not certain. The TCR originated in an adult man with HIV who was CMV-seropositive. The sample here was CD4+ T cells sorted from PBMCs after roughly 18-hour stimulation, taken from a patient who received antiretroviral therapy. The CDR3 reads CASSYIDTQYF. The CDR3 region has the DNA TGTGCCAGCAGTTACATAGATACGCAGTATTTT.